These T cell receptor beta chains were read from a single sample in a study of shared clonotypes between healthy human individuals. The method was immunoSEQ multiplex PCR; TCRdb's version includes in-frame clones alone and lacks a portion of them. The repertoire holds 2 million to 3 million clones, with 93% as singletons. Sequenced input: naive CD4+ T cells from PBMCs. The origin of the receptors is a man aged 18 to 30 in good health. Some clones in this sample may be carry-over from other donors' samples. Each CDR3 is given with its conserved first and last residue. A D gene is named only where the DNA matches it firmly. Where a row states a size, it is once, few, many or the class of an expanded clone; other rows omit it.

TRBV6-5	-	-	TRBJ1-1	TGTGCCAGCAGTTACTCGATGGGGGGCACTGAAGCTTTCTTT	CASSYSMGGTEAFF
TRBV7-3	-	TRBD2	TRBJ2-3	TGTGCCAGCAGCCTTAGCGGGATTGGTACAGATACGCAGTATTTT	CASSLSGIGTDTQYF
TRBV6-1	-	-	TRBJ2-4	TGTGCCAGCAGTGAAGCGCCGGCAGGGGGGAAGAACATTCAGTACTTC	CASSEAPAGGKNIQYF
TRBV4-1	-	TRBD1	TRBJ1-5	TGCGCCAGCAGCCAAGATGGACAGGGAAATCAGCCCCAGCATTTT	CASSQDGQGNQPQHF
TRBV6-6	-	TRBD1	TRBJ2-5	TGTGCCAGCAGCGAGCGGACAGGGCAAGAGACCCAGTACTTC	CASSERTGQETQYF
TRBV5-1	-	-	TRBJ2-7	TGCGCCAGCAGCTTGGAGCCCGGGAGCTCCTACGAGCAGTACTTC	CASSLEPGSSYEQYF
TRBV9	-	-	TRBJ1-4	TGTGCCAGCAGCGTAAATCCGGGAGCTAATGAAAAACTGTTTTTT	CASSVNPGANEKLFF
TRBV7-3	-	-	TRBJ2-1	TGTGCCACCGTTATCTTTTATGAGCAGTTCTTC	CATVIFYEQFF
TRBV7-9	-	-	TRBJ1-1	TGTGCCAGCAGCTTAGGGCCGTTCGTGGCCGAAGGTAGTGAAGCTTTCTTT	CASSLGPFVAEGSEAFF
TRBV18	-	TRBD1	TRBJ2-7	TGTGCCAGCTCACCACCGAAAGGACAGGGTGGCCACGAGCAGTACTTC	CASSPPKGQGGHEQYF
TRBV11-3	-	TRBD2	TRBJ2-1	TGTGCCAGCAGCTTAGGGGCGGGAGGCTCCTACAATGAGCAGTTCTTC	CASSLGAGGSYNEQFF
TRBV28	-	-	TRBJ2-2	TGTGCCAGCAGTTTAGCCGGGGGCCTCACCGGGGAGCTGTTTTTT	CASSLAGGLTGELFF
TRBV30	-	-	TRBJ2-5	TGTGCCTGGAGCCTGAGGAGGCTCTACCAAGAGACCCAGTACTTC	CAWSLRRLYQETQYF
TRBV28	once	-	TRBJ1-2	TGTGCCAGCAGTTTATCAGCTGACTATGGCTACACCTTC	CASSLSADYGYTF
TRBV5-1	once	TRBD1	TRBJ1-4	TGCGCCAGTCACCCGGGACAGAATAATGAAAAACTGTTTTTT	CASHPGQNNEKLFF
TRBV7-6	once	-	TRBJ2-1	TGTGCCAGCAGCACAAACGGACAGAGGAACAATGAGCAGTTCTTC	CASSTNGQRNNEQFF
TRBV18	-	-	TRBJ1-5	TGTGCCAGCTCACCACCAGGTGCCGGGCTCAATGGATCGCCCCAGCATTTT	CASSPPGAGLNGSPQHF
TRBV5-1	-	-	TRBJ2-6	TGCGCCAGCAGCTTGGTGACTGGGGCCAACGTCCTGACTTTC	CASSLVTGANVLTF
TRBV12-5	-	-	TRBJ1-2	TGTGCTAGTGGTTTGGGGGACCGTCGCTACACCTTC	CASGLGDRRYTF